This TCR beta chain was sequenced during a study of control samples from healthy donors and cancer patients. The assay was immunoSEQ multiplex PCR, and TCRdb's table has in-frame clones only and misses some. This table has over 90,000 clones, 92% appearing once. Germline lookup yields CDR1 SNHLY and CDR2 FYNNEI. V gave up 2 bases and J gave up 8 bases, with 18 bases separating them. CDR3 length: 16 amino acids. This chain joins TRBV2 and TRBJ1-4, with a tentative D call TRBD1 (6 bases). This TCR came from a woman younger than 30 in good health. Sequencing was performed on blood. CDR3 DNA: TGTGCCAGCAGTGAAATTGGTGGCGGGGGGCGAGAAAAACTGTTTTTT. It yields the protein CASSEIGGGGREKLFF.